The rows below give T cell receptor beta chains drawn from one sample of a study of identical twins. In TCRdb, the 5' RACE reads were re-called with MiXCR into one record per CDR3 protein. The sample has hundreds of thousands of distinct CDR3 sequences; 9.5% are singletons. These data were also filed under a second study, of yellow fever vaccine responses in identical twins.

Sequencing was carried out using CD8+ T cells sorted from blood. Every receptor here comes from a woman aged 18-29 years in good health. Both conserved end residues are part of each CDR3. The D gene is left open where the match is weak. The size field is filled for only some rows; it gives once, few, many or a size class.

d_gene: .
v_gene: TRBV4-3
abundance: many
j_gene: TRBJ2-6
CDR3aa: CASSQGGGTGANVLTF
CDR3nt: TGCGCCAGCAGCCAAGGTGGGGGGACTGGGGCCAACGTCCTGACTTTC

d_gene: TRBD2
v_gene: TRBV10-3
abundance: few
j_gene: TRBJ2-3
CDR3aa: CAISLGGAGFDTQYF
CDR3nt: TGTGCCATCAGCCTCGGGGGGGCCGGTTTCGATACGCAGTATTTT

d_gene: .
v_gene: TRBV27
abundance: .
j_gene: TRBJ2-1
CDR3aa: CASSLSSGNFYNEQFF
CDR3nt: TGTGCCAGCAGTTTAAGTTCAGGGAACTTCTACAATGAGCAGTTCTTC

d_gene: .
v_gene: TRBV19
abundance: few
j_gene: TRBJ2-7
CDR3aa: CASSIAAEWAYEQYF
CDR3nt: TGTGCCAGTAGTATAGCGGCGGAGTGGGCATACGAGCAGTACTTC

d_gene: TRBD1
v_gene: TRBV29-1
abundance: .
j_gene: TRBJ2-1
CDR3aa: CSAEDRGLSYNEQFF
CDR3nt: TGCAGCGCTGAAGACAGGGGGCTCTCCTACAATGAGCAGTTCTTC

d_gene: TRBD2
v_gene: TRBV20-1
abundance: few
j_gene: TRBJ2-1
CDR3aa: CSARTGGLAGSYNEQFF
CDR3nt: TGCAGTGCTAGAACGGGGGGGTTAGCGGGCTCCTACAATGAGCAGTTCTTC

d_gene: .
v_gene: TRBV7-2
abundance: many
j_gene: TRBJ2-7
CDR3aa: CASSFGRIYEQYF
CDR3nt: TGTGCCAGCAGCTTCGGCAGGATCTACGAGCAGTACTTC

d_gene: TRBD2
v_gene: TRBV4-3
abundance: .
j_gene: TRBJ2-3
CDR3aa: CASSQGAGGRDTQYF
CDR3nt: TGCGCCAGCAGCCAAGGAGCGGGGGGAAGAGATACGCAGTATTTT

d_gene: TRBD1
v_gene: TRBV20-1
abundance: .
j_gene: TRBJ2-7
CDR3aa: CSARAGTGSYEQYF
CDR3nt: TGCAGTGCTAGGGCCGGGACAGGGTCCTACGAGCAGTACTTC

d_gene: .
v_gene: TRBV5-6
abundance: many
j_gene: TRBJ1-1
CDR3aa: CASSLGGARTEAFF
CDR3nt: TGTGCCAGCAGCTTGGGGGGGGCGCGCACTGAAGCTTTCTTT

d_gene: TRBD1
v_gene: TRBV5-1
abundance: many
j_gene: TRBJ2-7
CDR3aa: CASRRTGRMEEQYF
CDR3nt: TGCGCCAGCCGCAGGACAGGACGGATGGAGGAGCAGTACTTC

d_gene: .
v_gene: TRBV30
abundance: many
j_gene: TRBJ2-1
CDR3aa: CAWSVDGFNEQFF
CDR3nt: TGTGCCTGGAGTGTGGACGGGTTCAATGAGCAGTTCTTC

d_gene: .
v_gene: TRBV2
abundance: .
j_gene: TRBJ2-7
CDR3aa: CASTQGTLYEQYF
CDR3nt: TGTGCCAGCACGCAGGGGACCCTATACGAGCAGTACTTC

d_gene: .
v_gene: TRBV7-2
abundance: many
j_gene: TRBJ2-3
CDR3aa: CASSNSGPYTDTQYF
CDR3nt: TGTGCCAGCAGCAATAGCGGACCTTACACAGATACGCAGTATTTT

d_gene: TRBD2
v_gene: TRBV20-1
abundance: many
j_gene: TRBJ2-2
CDR3aa: CSARDYQGGDTGELFF
CDR3nt: TGCAGTGCTAGAGATTACCAGGGAGGGGACACCGGGGAGCTGTTTTTT

d_gene: .
v_gene: TRBV7-6
abundance: few
j_gene: TRBJ2-2
CDR3aa: CASSSPITGIRNTGELFF
CDR3nt: TGTGCCAGCAGCTCACCAATAACAGGGATTCGGAACACCGGGGAGCTGTTTTTT

d_gene: TRBD2
v_gene: TRBV5-1
abundance: many
j_gene: TRBJ2-1
CDR3aa: CASSLALAGIGNEQFF
CDR3nt: TGCGCCAGCAGCTTGGCACTAGCGGGGATCGGCAATGAGCAGTTCTTC

d_gene: TRBD1
v_gene: TRBV12-3/TRBV12-4
abundance: few
j_gene: TRBJ2-7
CDR3aa: CASRGTGYYEQYF
CDR3nt: TGTGCCTCCCGAGGGACAGGGTACTACGAGCAGTACTTC

d_gene: .
v_gene: TRBV3-1
abundance: .
j_gene: TRBJ2-7
CDR3aa: CASSVWGSGEQYF
CDR3nt: TGTGCCAGCTCGGTGTGGGGCTCCGGGGAGCAGTACTTC

d_gene: .
v_gene: TRBV4-3
abundance: many
j_gene: TRBJ2-4
CDR3aa: CASSQLDQAKNIQYF
CDR3nt: TGCGCCAGCAGCCAATTAGATCAAGCCAAAAACATTCAGTACTTC

d_gene: TRBD2
v_gene: TRBV12-3/TRBV12-4
abundance: few
j_gene: TRBJ2-1
CDR3aa: CASNSYGLAGYNEQFF
CDR3nt: TGTGCCAGCAATTCCTACGGGCTAGCGGGGTACAATGAGCAGTTCTTC

d_gene: .
v_gene: TRBV11-1
abundance: .
j_gene: TRBJ2-2
CDR3aa: CASSPKPLGAAPTGELFF
CDR3nt: TGTGCCAGCAGCCCCAAGCCCTTGGGGGCGGCTCCCACCGGGGAGCTGTTTTTT

d_gene: .
v_gene: TRBV29-1
abundance: .
j_gene: TRBJ2-1
CDR3aa: CSVEDRGSNNEQFF
CDR3nt: TGCAGCGTTGAAGATAGAGGCAGTAACAATGAGCAGTTCTTC

d_gene: .
v_gene: TRBV7-2
abundance: many
j_gene: TRBJ2-7
CDR3aa: CASSLLGLSYEQYF
CDR3nt: TGTGCCAGCAGCTTGTTGGGGCTCTCCTACGAGCAGTACTTC

d_gene: TRBD1
v_gene: TRBV19
abundance: .
j_gene: TRBJ2-7
CDR3aa: CASYPSHRGPPSEQYF
CDR3nt: TGTGCCAGTTACCCCTCTCACAGGGGGCCACCGTCGGAGCAGTACTTC

d_gene: TRBD2
v_gene: TRBV29-1
abundance: .
j_gene: TRBJ2-1
CDR3aa: CSVEDRGGGEQFF
CDR3nt: TGCAGCGTTGAAGATCGCGGCGGGGGTGAGCAGTTCTTC

d_gene: TRBD2
v_gene: TRBV11-2
abundance: .
j_gene: TRBJ2-1
CDR3aa: CASSFSPSLRTSLYNEQFF
CDR3nt: TGTGCCAGCAGCTTTTCCCCCTCCCTAAGGACTAGCCTCTACAATGAGCAGTTCTTC

d_gene: .
v_gene: TRBV10-3
abundance: .
j_gene: TRBJ2-7
CDR3aa: CAISDSFFSYEQYF
CDR3nt: TGTGCCATCAGTGACAGTTTCTTCTCCTACGAGCAGTACTTC

d_gene: TRBD2
v_gene: TRBV4-3
abundance: many
j_gene: TRBJ2-1
CDR3aa: CASSQDYGSGIFFF
CDR3nt: TGCGCCAGCAGCCAAGATTATGGTAGCGGGATATTTTTCTTC

d_gene: TRBD2
v_gene: TRBV6-5
abundance: few
j_gene: TRBJ2-3
CDR3aa: CASSYSTSPDQPSTDTQYF
CDR3nt: TGTGCCAGCAGTTACTCGACTAGCCCCGATCAACCTTCCACAGATACGCAGTATTTT

d_gene: .
v_gene: TRBV20-1
abundance: many
j_gene: TRBJ1-6
CDR3aa: CSAIAFGNSPLHF
CDR3nt: TGCAGTGCTATTGCCTTCGGCAATTCACCCCTCCACTTT

d_gene: .
v_gene: TRBV7-7
abundance: .
j_gene: TRBJ2-7
CDR3aa: CATPGGYEQYF
CDR3nt: TGTGCTACCCCGGGCGGCTACGAGCAGTACTTC

d_gene: TRBD1
v_gene: TRBV10-2
abundance: few
j_gene: TRBJ2-1
CDR3aa: CASSGWDRGLNEQFF
CDR3nt: TGCGCCAGCAGTGGGTGGGACAGGGGATTAAATGAGCAGTTCTTC

d_gene: TRBD1
v_gene: TRBV3-1
abundance: many
j_gene: TRBJ2-7
CDR3aa: CASSSSGTGAYEQYF
CDR3nt: TGTGCCAGCAGCTCCTCCGGGACAGGGGCGTACGAGCAGTACTTC

d_gene: .
v_gene: TRBV13
abundance: few
j_gene: TRBJ2-3
CDR3aa: CASSLGPTDSSTDTQYF
CDR3nt: TGTGCCAGCAGCTTAGGCCCTACGGACTCTAGCACAGATACGCAGTATTTT

d_gene: .
v_gene: TRBV12-3/TRBV12-4
abundance: .
j_gene: TRBJ2-3
CDR3aa: CASSSRTTTQYF
CDR3nt: TGTGCCAGCAGTTCTCGGACTACCACGCAGTATTTT

d_gene: TRBD1
v_gene: TRBV19
abundance: few
j_gene: TRBJ2-7
CDR3aa: CASSIDETGPYEQYF
CDR3nt: TGTGCCAGTAGTATTGACGAGACAGGGCCCTACGAGCAGTACTTC

d_gene: .
v_gene: TRBV20-1
abundance: few
j_gene: TRBJ1-2
CDR3aa: CSAPRGVYGYTF
CDR3nt: TGCAGTGCCCCCCGCGGAGTCTATGGCTACACCTTC

d_gene: .
v_gene: TRBV15
abundance: once
j_gene: TRBJ2-7
CDR3aa: CATSMTASYEQYF
CDR3nt: TGTGCCACCAGCATGACAGCCTCCTACGAGCAGTACTTC

d_gene: TRBD1
v_gene: TRBV12-3/TRBV12-4
abundance: many
j_gene: TRBJ1-1
CDR3aa: CASSLGTGGLTEAFF
CDR3nt: TGTGCCAGCAGTTTGGGGACAGGGGGCTTAACTGAAGCTTTCTTT

d_gene: .
v_gene: TRBV2
abundance: many
j_gene: TRBJ2-1
CDR3aa: CASSVSPEQFF
CDR3nt: TGTGCCAGCAGTGTATCTCCTGAGCAGTTCTTC

d_gene: .
v_gene: TRBV11-2
abundance: .
j_gene: TRBJ2-1
CDR3aa: CASSLQVSEQFF
CDR3nt: TGTGCCAGCAGCTTACAGGTGTCTGAGCAGTTCTTC

d_gene: .
v_gene: TRBV29-1
abundance: few
j_gene: TRBJ2-2
CDR3aa: CSVDGRGETGELFF
CDR3nt: TGCAGCGTTGACGGCAGGGGTGAAACCGGGGAGCTGTTTTTT

d_gene: TRBD2
v_gene: TRBV20-1
abundance: .
j_gene: TRBJ2-7
CDR3aa: CRAETLGTSGGDPYEQYF
CDR3nt: TGCAGGGCGGAAACCCTGGGGACTAGCGGGGGCGATCCCTACGAGCAGTACTTC

d_gene: .
v_gene: TRBV14
abundance: many
j_gene: TRBJ2-1
CDR3aa: CASSLQGPYNEQFF
CDR3nt: TGTGCCAGCAGCCTACAGGGTCCCTACAATGAGCAGTTCTTC

d_gene: .
v_gene: TRBV2
abundance: few
j_gene: TRBJ2-4
CDR3aa: CASEGAGAKNIQYF
CDR3nt: TGTGCCAGCGAAGGGGCAGGAGCCAAAAACATTCAGTACTTC

d_gene: .
v_gene: TRBV7-9
abundance: many
j_gene: TRBJ2-1
CDR3aa: CASSLVPGDLNNEQFF
CDR3nt: TGTGCCAGCAGCTTAGTACCAGGGGACCTAAACAATGAGCAGTTCTTC

d_gene: TRBD1
v_gene: TRBV2
abundance: few
j_gene: TRBJ2-3
CDR3aa: CASEGQGGTDTQYF
CDR3nt: TGTGCCAGCGAAGGACAGGGCGGCACAGATACGCAGTATTTT